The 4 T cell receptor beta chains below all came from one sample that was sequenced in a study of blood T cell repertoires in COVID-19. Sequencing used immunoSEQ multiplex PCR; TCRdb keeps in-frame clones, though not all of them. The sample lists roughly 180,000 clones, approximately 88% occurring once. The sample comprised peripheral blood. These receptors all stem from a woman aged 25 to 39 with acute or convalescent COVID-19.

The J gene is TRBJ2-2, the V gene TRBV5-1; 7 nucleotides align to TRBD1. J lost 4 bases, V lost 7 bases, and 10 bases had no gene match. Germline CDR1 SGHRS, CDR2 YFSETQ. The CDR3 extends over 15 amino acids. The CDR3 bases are TGCGCCAGCGGGGACCAAGGGGGCAGCACCGGGGAGCTGTTTTTT. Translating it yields CASGDQGGSTGELFF.

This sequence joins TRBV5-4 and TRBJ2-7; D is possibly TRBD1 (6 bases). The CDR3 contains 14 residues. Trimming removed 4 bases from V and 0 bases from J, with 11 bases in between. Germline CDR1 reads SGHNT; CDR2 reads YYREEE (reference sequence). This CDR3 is CASSVRDISYEQYF. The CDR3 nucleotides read TGTGCCAGCAGCGTACGGGACATCTCCTACGAGCAGTACTTC.

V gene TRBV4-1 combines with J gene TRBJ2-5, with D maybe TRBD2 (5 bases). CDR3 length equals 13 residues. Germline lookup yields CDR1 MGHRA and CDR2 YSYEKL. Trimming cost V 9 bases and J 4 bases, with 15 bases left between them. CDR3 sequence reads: CASAKREGETQYF. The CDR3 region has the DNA TGCGCCAGTGCGAAAAGAGAGGGAGAGACCCAGTACTTC.

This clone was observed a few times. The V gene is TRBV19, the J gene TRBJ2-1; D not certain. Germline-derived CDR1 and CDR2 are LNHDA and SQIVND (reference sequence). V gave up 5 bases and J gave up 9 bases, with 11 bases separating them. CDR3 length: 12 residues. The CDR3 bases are TGTGCCAGTAGTGCCCGCGTGCGTGAGCAGTTCTTC. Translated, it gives CASSARVREQFF.